A single sample is the source of the 32 T cell receptor beta chains below, sequenced in a study of blood T cells in healthy people across ages. Together with a sample-barcoded 5' primer, a J-beta primer mix was included in a second PCR lasting about 7 to 12 cycles. Each CDR3 protein gets one entry after TCRdb re-called the 5' RACE reads with MiXCR. The sample yields just over 1 million distinct CDR3 sequences, roughly 45% seen once. The material sequenced was blood. These TCRs come from a woman in her sixties or seventies in good health.

This clonotype came up a few times. The chain has TRBV5-1 and TRBJ2-6, with TRBD2 matching 13 bases. Germline CDR1 is SGHRS and CDR2 is YFSETQ. The CDR3 has 17 residues. V shed 1 base and J 3 bases; nucleotides not matched to a gene: 1. The CDR3 sequence is CASSLTSGRVGANVLTF. DNA of the CDR3: TGCGCCAGCAGCTTGACTAGCGGGAGGGTTGGGGCCAACGTCCTGACTTTC.

The chain couples TRBV6-1 to TRBJ1-2, with 7 bases fitting TRBD1. Trimming took 6 bases from V and 4 from J; bases not matched to a gene: 11. Germline V CDR1 and CDR2: MNHNS, SASEGT. This CDR3 contains 15 residues. Here the CDR3 reads CASRQTDREGYGYTF. The CDR3 nucleotides read TGTGCCAGCAGACAGACTGACAGGGAAGGCTATGGCTACACCTTC.

This chain uses TRBV7-8 with TRBJ2-2, with 13 positions matching TRBD2. Germline V gene data show CDR1 as SGHVS and CDR2 as FQNEAQ. With V trimmed by 7 bases and J by 2 bases, 7 bases remained unmatched. The CDR3 totals 17 residues. CDR3 sequence reads: CASNMGGLAGNTGELFF. CDR3 nucleotide sequence: TGTGCCAGCAATATGGGGGGACTAGCGGGAAACACCGGGGAGCTGTTTTTT.

The chain uses TRBV7-3 and TRBJ2-1; 8 positions match TRBD2. V gave up 5 bases and J gave up 2 bases; unmatched junction bases: 11. CDR1 is SGHTA, CDR2 FQGTGA, per germline. This CDR3 contains 17 residues. CDR3 sequence reads: CASSTRPGLGTYNEQFF. For the CDR3, the DNA is TGTGCCAGCAGCACTCGTCCGGGACTAGGTACCTACAATGAGCAGTTCTTC.

The chain carries TRBV12-3 or TRBV12-4 and TRBJ1-2; D gene uncertain. CDR3 size: 13 residues. Trimming cost V 3 bases and J 3 bases, with 8 bases left between them. The CDR3 reads CASSFWRDYGYTF. In DNA form, the CDR3 reads TGTGCCAGCAGTTTTTGGAGAGACTATGGCTACACCTTC.

The chain is built from TRBV10-3 and TRBJ1-2; no definite D call. Trimming left V 2 bases short and J 2 bases short, with 12 bases between. CDR1 is ENHRY and CDR2 is SYGVKD in the germline V gene. This CDR3 region has 15 residues. As DNA, the CDR3 is TGTGCCATCAGTGAGGCCGCCATCCCCAACTATGGCTACACCTTC. Protein sequence: CAISEAAIPNYGYTF.

This clonotype was picked up a small number of times. This sequence joins TRBV7-9 and TRBJ1-2; 7 nucleotides agree with TRBD1. V shed 3 bases, J shed 2 bases, and the junction held 6 bases outside the gene matches. The length of the CDR3 is 15 residues. Germline V gene data show CDR1 as SEHNR and CDR2 as FQNEAQ (reference sequence). The CDR3 here is CASSFHPDRNYGYTF. CDR3 coding DNA: TGTGCCAGCAGCTTTCACCCGGACAGGAACTATGGCTACACCTTC.

Note on this clonotype: This CDR3 is missing its conserved last phenylalanine or tryptophan, likely due to a read error. The chain employs TRBV15 and TRBJ2-5; a possible D gene is TRBD2 (5 bases). The CDR3 totals 14 residues. Looked up from germline, CDR1 is LNHNV and CDR2 is YYDKDF (reference sequence). The V end was cut by 5 bases, the J end by 5 bases, with 15 bases between. The CDR3: CATSYQGGGETQYV. The CDR3 nucleotides are TGTGCCACCAGCTACCAAGGAGGTGGGGAGACCCAGTACGTC.

The chain uses TRBV29-1 and TRBJ2-3; perhaps TRBD2 as D (5 bases). CDR3 length: 15 residues. Germline loops: CDR1 SQVTM, CDR2 ANQGSEA. Trimming removed 4 bases from V and 0 bases from J, with 14 bases in between. The CDR3 sequence: CSVAMIATSTDTQYF. In DNA, the CDR3 is TGCAGCGTTGCCATGATAGCGACTAGCACAGATACGCAGTATTTT.

This clonotype appeared a few times. Here the CDR3 DNA reads TGTGCCAGCAGCTCGTGGGCCAGCCCGGGACAACGGTATGGCTACACCTTC. Translated: CASSSWASPGQRYGYTF. This chain links TRBV11-2 with TRBJ1-2, with TRBD1 as a possible D gene (6 bases). Germline CDR1 reads SGHAT; CDR2 reads FQNNGV. The ends were cut back, 4 bases at V and 5 bases at J, with 23 bases in the middle. The CDR3 runs 17 residues. Variable domain in full (rest from reference TRBV11-2 and TRBJ1-2): EAGVAQSPRYKIIEKRQSVAFWCNPISGHATLYWYQQILGQGPKLLIQFQNNGVVDDSQLPKDRFSAERLKGVDSTLKIQPAKLEDSAVYLCASSSWASPGQRYGYTFGSGTRLTVV.

The chain links TRBV20-1 to TRBJ2-7; 9 bases line up with TRBD1. Trimming cost V 6 bases and J 3 bases; bases outside gene matches: 9. The CDR3 contains 14 residues. The germline V gene encodes CDR1 DFQATT and CDR2 SNEGSKA (reference sequence). The CDR3 protein is CSAEPSTGGYEQYF. CDR3 bases: TGCAGTGCCGAGCCTTCGACAGGGGGCTACGAGCAGTACTTC.

The count of this clonotype is one. The junction differs from germline at one of its ends, possibly a read error. V gene TRBV11-1 combines with J gene TRBJ2-5, with 11 nucleotides matching TRBD2. Germline-derived CDR1 and CDR2 are SGHAT and FQDESV (reference sequence). The CDR3 is 16 residues long. The CDR3 loop is CASSHRTSGHQETQSF. CDR3 nucleotides: TGTGCCAGCAGCCACCGGACTAGCGGGCACCAAGAGACCCAGTCCTTC.

This clonotype was recorded a few times. The rearrangement joins TRBV9 to TRBJ2-1; 7 bases align to TRBD2. This CDR3 is built from 15 residues. Germline CDR1 is SGDLS and CDR2 is YYNGEE. The trim removed 0 bases at V and 4 bases at J, leaving 4 bases unmatched. The CDR3 nucleotides are TGTGCCAGCAGCGTAGGCACTAGCGAATACAATGAGCAGTTCTTC. This codes for CASSVGTSEYNEQFF.

This clonotype has more than one count but fewer than ten. The chain combines TRBV11-2 with TRBJ2-7; 8 nucleotides match TRBD1. The CDR3 extends over 14 amino acids. Germline V lookup: CDR1 SGHAT, CDR2 FQNNGV. Trimming at V came to 8 bases and at J to 1 base, leaving 7 bases not matched to a gene. CDR3 protein: CASGGTGVSYEQYF. The CDR3, as DNA: TGTGCCAGCGGGGGGACAGGAGTTTCCTACGAGCAGTACTTC. Supplemented by reference TRBV11-2 and TRBJ2-7, the full variable domain reads EAGVAQSPRYKIIEKRQSVAFWCNPISGHATLYWYQQILGQGPKLLIQFQNNGVVDDSQLPKDRFSAERLKGVDSTLKIQPAKLEDSAVYLCASGGTGVSYEQYFGPGTRLTVT.

This clonotype was seen more than once but under ten times. V usage is TRBV5-1 and J usage is TRBJ2-7; D unclear. Germline V lookup: CDR1 SGHRS, CDR2 YFSETQ. V was pared by 0 bases and J by 1 base, with 8 bases between. The length of the CDR3 is 14 residues. The CDR3 DNA reads TGCGCCAGCAGCTTGGGTCGGTGGTCCTACGAGCAGTACTTC. Protein sequence: CASSLGRWSYEQYF.

The genes are TRBV7-2 and TRBJ1-2; 11 bases fit TRBD1. J was trimmed by 8 bases and V by 5 bases; bases with no gene match: 10. This CDR3 comprises 15 residues. Germline V gene data show CDR1 as SGHTA and CDR2 as FQGNSA. The CDR3 is CASSADRGRPEGYTF. In nucleotides, the CDR3 is TGTGCCAGCAGCGCGGACAGGGGGCGCCCGGAGGGCTACACCTTC.

This rearrangement joins TRBV30 to TRBJ2-1; 7 bases fit TRBD2. Per the germline V gene, CDR1 is GTSNPN and CDR2 is SVGIG (reference sequence). The CDR3 consists of 18 residues. The J segment lost 0 bases and the V segment lost 0 bases, leaving 11 bases of the junction unmatched. CDR3 region: CAWSVLAGGPSSYNEQFF. The DNA of the CDR3 is TGTGCCTGGAGTGTATTAGCGGGTGGGCCCAGCTCCTACAATGAGCAGTTCTTC. Supplemented by reference TRBV30 and TRBJ2-1, the full variable domain reads SQTIHQWPATLVQPVGSPLSLECTVEGTSNPNLYWYRQAAGRGLQLLFYSVGIGQISSEVPQNLSASRPQDRQFILSSKKLLLSDSGFYLCAWSVLAGGPSSYNEQFFGPGTRLTVL.

This sequence joins TRBV4-1 and TRBJ2-5, with D tentatively TRBD1 (5 bases). CDR1 MGHRA and CDR2 YSYEKL come from the germline V gene. The V and J ends lost 0 bases and 5 bases respectively, with 13 bases between them. The length of the CDR3 is 15 residues. The CDR3 loop is CASSQEDAGFETQYF. For the CDR3, the DNA is TGCGCCAGCAGCCAAGAAGACGCAGGGTTTGAGACCCAGTACTTC.

A few counts support this clonotype. This sequence joins TRBV20-1 and TRBJ2-5; D ambiguous. Looked up from germline, CDR1 is DFQATT and CDR2 is SNEGSKA (reference sequence). This CDR3 is built from 13 residues. Trimming shortened V by 0 bases and J by 8 bases, and 13 bases separated the two germline ends. The CDR3 protein is CSARDTQVQTQYF. In nucleotides, the CDR3 is TGCAGTGCTAGAGATACGCAGGTTCAAACCCAGTACTTC.

There are a few counts of this clonotype. The rearrangement links TRBV7-9 to TRBJ1-5, with TRBD1 identical over 9 bases. Losses at the gene ends were 5 bases for V and 6 bases for J; bases not matched to a gene: 5. This CDR3 contains 14 residues. Germline CDR1 SEHNR, CDR2 FQNEAQ (reference sequence). DNA for the CDR3: TGTGCCAGCAGCCAACAGGGGGCTCGTCAGCCCCAGCATTTT. It is translated as CASSQQGARQPQHF. Supplemented by reference TRBV7-9 and TRBJ1-5, the full variable domain reads DTGVSQNPRHKITKRGQNVTFRCDPISEHNRLYWYRQTLGQGPEFLTYFQNEAQLEKSRLLSDRFSAERPKGSFSTLEIQRTEQGDSAMYLCASSQQGARQPQHFGDGTRLSIL.

The chain recombines TRBV3-1 with TRBJ2-7; 7 bases agree with TRBD1. After removal of 0 bases from V and 10 bases from J, the junction contained 12 bases not matched to a gene. Looked up from germline, CDR1 is LGHDT and CDR2 is YNNKEL (reference sequence). The CDR3 is 15 residues long. CDR3 nucleotide sequence: TGTGCCAGCAGCCAAGATCTCGGGCTCGACAGGGTTCAGTACTTC. This sequence encodes CASSQDLGLDRVQYF.

This chain uses TRBV20-1 with TRBJ2-3; D is possibly TRBD2 (5 bases). Germline CDR1 reads DFQATT; CDR2 reads SNEGSKA (reference sequence). The CDR3 totals 17 residues. V was clipped by 1 base and J by 1 base, with 18 bases between them. The CDR3 nucleotides are TGCAGTGCTAGAGGCCCGCCAGGAGCGGTGGGCACAGATACGCAGTATTTT. It yields the protein CSARGPPGAVGTDTQYF.

The chain links TRBV27 to TRBJ2-5; TRBD1 matches 10 bases. CDR1 is MNHEY and CDR2 is SMNVEV in the germline V gene (reference sequence). The CDR3 has 14 amino acids. Trimming at V came to 5 bases and at J to 5 bases, leaving 5 bases not matched to a gene. As DNA, the CDR3 is TGTGCCAGCAGTGGACAGGGGGGGCCCGAGACCCAGTACTTC. This translates into CASSGQGGPETQYF.

Regarding this clonotype: One end of the junction is discordant with germline, which a read error may explain. The chain links TRBV20-1 to TRBJ2-5; tentatively, D is TRBD2 (6 bases). The CDR3 length is 14 residues. From germline, CDR1 is DFQATT and CDR2 SNEGSKA (reference sequence). The CDR3 coding sequence is TGCAGTGCTAGGACACCGGGACTCGAGGAGACCCTGTACTTC. It encodes CSARTPGLEETLYF.

The table lists this clonotype with many counts. The chain is built from TRBV7-2 and TRBJ2-7, with 10 bases aligning to TRBD1. Germline V gives CDR1 SGHTA, CDR2 FQGNSA. V gave up 5 bases and J gave up 3 bases; unmatched junction bases: 4. The CDR3 length is 14 residues. The DNA for the CDR3 is TGTGCCAGCAGCCGGGACAGGGGAGGCTACGAGCAGTACTTC. Translating it yields CASSRDRGGYEQYF. Using reference TRBV7-2 and TRBJ2-7 for the parts outside the CDR3, the full variable domain is GAGVSQSPSNKVTEKGKDVELRCDPISGHTALYWYRQSLGQGLEFLIYFQGNSAPDKSGLPSDRFSAERTGGSVSTLTIQRTQQEDSAVYLCASSRDRGGYEQYFGPGTRLTVT.

This clonotype was found a few times. This chain links TRBV11-2 with TRBJ2-7, with D tentatively TRBD1 (5 bases). The CDR3 loop spans 15 amino acids. The germline gives CDR1 SGHAT, CDR2 FQNNGV. The V end lost 4 bases, the J end lost 6 bases, and 19 bases lay between the germline ends. The CDR3 protein is CASSSPVRAKGEQYF. In DNA, the CDR3 is TGTGCCAGCAGCTCCCCGGTCAGGGCTAAAGGCGAGCAGTACTTC.

There are a few counts of this clonotype. The chain joins TRBV27 to TRBJ2-7; a weak D match, TRBD1 (5 bases). The germline gives CDR1 MNHEY, CDR2 SMNVEV (reference sequence). V lost 6 bases, J lost 0 bases, and 9 bases lay in between. CDR3 length equals 13 residues. DNA of the CDR3: TGTGCCAGCAGGCGGACATACTCCTACGAGCAGTACTTC. Its protein is CASRRTYSYEQYF.

With regard to this clonotype: A junction boundary mismatches the germline segment, possibly from a read error. This chain links TRBV5-1 with TRBJ2-4; D remains unclear. The J call could be wrong; TRBJ2-7 is a better fit for the DNA end. Germline V gene data show CDR1 as SGHRS and CDR2 as YFSETQ. There are 14 residues in the CDR3. The CDR3 nucleotides read TGCGTCAGCAGCTTGACTGGGATTGGCATCGAGCAGTACTTC. Translated, it gives CVSSLTGIGIEQYF.

The V and J genes are TRBV6-5 and TRBJ1-4; possibly TRBD1 for D (6 bases). V was shortened by 7 bases and J by 6 bases, with 15 bases between the two germline ends. CDR1 is MNHEY and CDR2 is SVGAGI in the germline V gene. There are 14 residues in the CDR3. This CDR3 reads CASKAQGLYEKLFF. The CDR3 DNA is TGTGCCAGCAAGGCCCAGGGGTTATATGAAAAACTGTTTTTT.

J is TRBJ2-7 and V is TRBV2; tentative D call: TRBD2 (5 bases). Trimming stripped 4 bases from V and 1 base from J, with 11 bases between. The CDR3 has 14 amino acids. Germline-derived CDR1 and CDR2 are SNHLY and FYNNEI. CDR3 DNA: TGTGCCAGCAGTGCAGCGGACCTTTCCTACGAGCAGTACTTC. Translated: CASSAADLSYEQYF.

With regard to this clonotype: Since a much larger clone is just one base distant, this may be a read error. This sequence joins TRBV28 and TRBJ1-2; 8 bases map to TRBD1. The V segment lost 4 bases and the J segment 10 bases; nucleotides outside the gene matches: 14. Germline-derived CDR1 and CDR2 are MDHEN and SYDVKM. The CDR3 totals 15 residues. This CDR3 is CASSSAQAGGNDYTF. The CDR3 DNA reads as TGTGCCAGCAGTTCAGCCCAAGCAGGGGGCAATGACTACACCTTC.

J is TRBJ1-2 and V is TRBV7-2, with 9 bases that match TRBD1. V lost 4 bases to trimming and J lost 8 bases; unmatched junction nucleotides: 8. CDR3 size: 14 residues. Germline V lookup: CDR1 SGHTA, CDR2 FQGNSA. CDR3 amino acids: CASSSTGGAEGYTF. The CDR3 DNA reads TGTGCCAGCAGCTCCACAGGGGGCGCGGAGGGCTACACCTTC.